The T cell receptor (beta chain) under discussion was sequenced for a study of CD8 T cell repertoires and HIV-1 epitope variants. Study details: 1M T cells were kept uncultured as a baseline.

General observations from the study: This assay reports beta chains of antigen-expanded cells, not T cell function.

With regard to this clone: As yet, its antigen is unknown.

The CDR3 totals 14 residues. Trimming removed 3 bases at V and 1 base at J, with 6 bases between. From germline, CDR1 is LNHDA and CDR2 SQIVND (reference sequence). Data came from immunoSEQ multiplex PCR; TCRdb stores just in-frame clones and leaves some out. The sample has 90,000 or so clones; around 67% are singletons. The sample was uncultured baseline CD8+ T cells from peripheral blood mononuclear cells (PBMCs). This sequence joins TRBV19 and TRBJ2-2; D is unresolved. The sequence was collected from a male donor with HIV. CDR3 amino acids: CASSISRNTGELFF. The CDR3 DNA is TGTGCCAGTAGTATCTCCAGGAACACCGGGGAGCTGTTTTTT.